This is a list of T cell receptor beta chains from one sample in a study of T cell changes during pregnancy in multiple sclerosis. The repertoire was sequenced with immunoSEQ multiplex PCR; TCRdb's copy has only in-frame clones and lacks some. The sample has approximately 30,000 clones, around 89% seen once; the top ten hold 11%. Here the sequenced sample was CD8+ T cells from peripheral blood mononuclear cells, taken in the third trimester of pregnancy. These receptors were taken from a female donor with multiple sclerosis, enrolled in a pregnancy study. Both conserved end residues are part of each CDR3. D genes are given only for firm matches. Clone size is stated in some rows and not others, as once, few, many or a class when expanded.

v_call	j_call	d_call	clone_size	cdr3_aa	cdr3_nt
TRBV20-1	TRBJ2-1	-	once	CSAIGVNEQFF	TGCAGTGCAATAGGGGTAAATGAGCAGTTCTTC
TRBV2	TRBJ1-1	-	few	CASSERGGATEAFF	TGTGCCAGCAGTGAAAGGGGTGGGGCCACTGAAGCTTTCTTT
TRBV4-1	TRBJ2-7	-	-	CASSPRGGSTYEQYF	TGCGCCAGCAGCCCTAGGGGGGGTTCCACCTACGAGCAGTACTTC
TRBV5-1	TRBJ2-1	TRBD1	-	CASSLHRGPSSYNEQFF	TGCGCCAGCAGCTTGCACAGGGGACCGAGCTCCTACAATGAGCAGTTCTTC
TRBV27	TRBJ1-1	-	-	CASSLSRGLWAFF	TGTGCCAGCAGTTTATCCCGGGGGTTGTGGGCTTTCTTT
TRBV12-5	TRBJ2-5	TRBD1	-	CASGLGTGWNSETQYF	TGTGCTAGTGGTCTGGGGACAGGTTGGAATTCAGAGACCCAGTACTTC
TRBV7-3	TRBJ1-1	TRBD1	-	CASSRHERDRGANTEAFF	TGTGCCAGCAGCCGCCACGAACGGGACAGGGGGGCGAACACTGAAGCTTTCTTT
TRBV28	TRBJ2-1	TRBD2	-	CASRGGNYNEQFF	TGTGCCAGCAGGGGGGGGAACTACAATGAGCAGTTCTTC
TRBV9	TRBJ1-4	-	-	CASSVEVGGNEKLFF	TGTGCCAGCAGCGTAGAGGTTGGGGGGAATGAAAAACTGTTTTTT
TRBV27	TRBJ1-1	-	-	CASRWQKNTEAFF	TGTGCCAGCAGGTGGCAGAAGAACACTGAAGCTTTCTTT
TRBV6-1	TRBJ1-1	TRBD1	few	CAGGDSENTEAFF	TGTGCCGGCGGGGACAGTGAGAACACTGAAGCTTTCTTT
TRBV7-9	TRBJ2-4	-	-	CASGLDRYIQYF	TGTGCCAGCGGCCTGGACAGATACATTCAGTACTTC
TRBV6-5	TRBJ2-1	TRBD2	-	CASSYGTGGLNEQFF	TGTGCCAGCAGTTACGGGACGGGAGGGCTGAATGAGCAGTTCTTC
TRBV30	TRBJ2-7	TRBD1	-	CAWSVGTGGYEQYF	TGTGCCTGGAGTGTAGGGACAGGGGGCTACGAGCAGTACTTC
TRBV7-9	TRBJ1-1	TRBD1	medium-sized	CASTRDRGTEAFF	TGTGCCAGCACCAGAGACAGGGGCACTGAAGCTTTCTTT
TRBV5-3	TRBJ2-7	-	-	CARSTEGGSSYEQYF	TGTGCCAGAAGCACGGAGGGCGGTTCATCCTACGAGCAGTACTTC
TRBV5-1	TRBJ2-7	TRBD2	-	CASSFYTLAGTYEQYF	TGCGCCAGCAGCTTCTACACCCTAGCGGGCACCTACGAGCAGTACTTC
TRBV7-9	TRBJ2-3	TRBD2	-	CASTVPGLAGMVDTQYF	TGTGCCAGCACCGTCCCCGGACTAGCGGGAATGGTAGATACGCAGTATTTT
TRBV7-9	TRBJ1-5	TRBD1	-	CASSLGDRRIGNQPQHF	TGTGCCAGCAGCTTAGGGGACAGGAGAATAGGCAATCAGCCCCAGCATTTT
TRBV6-1	TRBJ2-5	TRBD1	-	CASLGQAYQETQYF	TGTGCCAGTTTGGGACAGGCGTACCAAGAGACCCAGTACTTC
TRBV30	TRBJ1-1	-	-	CAWSPGPNTEAFF	TGTGCCTGGAGTCCAGGGCCGAACACTGAAGCTTTCTTT
TRBV7-8	TRBJ1-5	TRBD1	-	CATQGGNQPQHF	TGTGCTACCCAGGGGGGCAATCAGCCCCAGCATTTT
TRBV6-5	TRBJ2-3	-	-	CASKQRTKPDTQYF	TGTGCCAGCAAGCAAAGAACGAAGCCAGATACGCAGTATTTT
TRBV9	TRBJ1-2	TRBD1	-	CASSRGGDRVEGYTF	TGTGCCAGCAGCCGGGGGGGGGACAGGGTAGAAGGCTACACCTTC
TRBV10-3	TRBJ2-7	TRBD1	-	CARSDRVRGEQYF	TGTGCCAGATCGGACAGGGTCCGGGGAGAGCAGTACTTC
TRBV6-1	TRBJ2-7	TRBD1	-	CASSDLPGQGYEQYF	TGTGCCAGCAGTGACCTCCCGGGACAGGGCTACGAGCAGTACTTC
TRBV29-1	TRBJ2-1	TRBD1	once	CSVESRDRGQKNEQFF	TGCAGCGTTGAGTCACGGGACAGGGGGCAAAAGAATGAGCAGTTCTTC
TRBV27	TRBJ1-5	-	-	CASSLTRGSNQPQHF	TGTGCCAGCAGTTTAACCCGGGGGAGCAATCAGCCCCAGCATTTT
TRBV7-9	TRBJ1-5	TRBD1	-	CASSSTGVGNQPQHF	TGTGCCAGCAGCTCTACAGGGGTCGGCAATCAGCCCCAGCATTTT
TRBV5-6	TRBJ2-2	TRBD2	once	CASSLSSGIELFF	TGTGCCAGCAGCTTGTCTAGCGGGATCGAGCTGTTTTTT
TRBV7-8	TRBJ1-6	TRBD1	-	CASSPRQGGSPLHF	TGTGCCAGCAGCCCTCGACAGGGTGGTTCACCCCTCCACTTT
TRBV9	TRBJ2-1	TRBD1	-	CASSPSGQGYNEQFF	TGTGCCAGCAGCCCTTCGGGACAGGGCTACAATGAGCAGTTCTTC
TRBV7-9	TRBJ1-4	TRBD1	-	CASSSEGQAYYEKLFF	TGTGCCAGCAGCTCAGAGGGACAGGCGTATTATGAAAAACTGTTTTTT
TRBV6-1	TRBJ2-1	-	once	CASPKSGARDEQFF	TGTGCCAGCCCCAAATCAGGGGCGAGGGATGAGCAGTTCTTC
TRBV7-9	TRBJ2-5	-	-	CASSPYLGSQETQYF	TGTGCCAGCAGCCCGTACCTGGGCAGCCAAGAGACCCAGTACTTC
TRBV4-1	TRBJ1-2	TRBD1	medium-sized	CASSQGRTGESANYGYTF	TGCGCCAGCAGCCAAGGGAGGACAGGGGAGTCTGCTAACTATGGCTACACCTTC
TRBV5-6	TRBJ2-7	-	few	CASSSDTYEQYF	TGTGCCAGCAGCTCTGACACCTACGAGCAGTACTTC
TRBV4-1	TRBJ1-1	TRBD1	-	CASSQGQGARMNTEAFF	TGCGCCAGCAGCCAAGGACAGGGGGCTAGGATGAACACTGAAGCTTTCTTT
TRBV6-6	TRBJ1-5	-	-	CASSYRGSNQPQHF	TGTGCCAGCAGTTATCGGGGGAGCAATCAGCCCCAGCATTTT
TRBV27	TRBJ2-3	-	-	CASSLKAPREQYF	TGTGCCAGCAGTTTAAAGGCTCCACGGGAGCAGTATTTT
TRBV19	TRBJ2-2	-	-	CASSPTHTGELFF	TGTGCCAGTAGTCCTACCCACACCGGGGAGCTGTTTTTT
TRBV7-9	TRBJ2-2	TRBD1	-	CASSPRDRGNTGELFF	TGTGCCAGCAGCCCCCGGGACAGGGGGAACACCGGGGAGCTGTTTTTT
TRBV27	TRBJ2-2	-	-	CASSLSRRGQGELFF	TGTGCCAGCAGTTTATCGAGGAGGGGGCAAGGGGAGCTGTTTTTT
TRBV2	TRBJ1-1	-	-	CASKGVSEAFF	TGTGCCAGCAAGGGAGTCTCTGAAGCTTTCTTT
TRBV4-1	TRBJ1-6	-	-	CASSQGSQPLHF	TGCGCCAGCAGCCAAGGGAGTCAGCCCCTCCACTTT
TRBV5-1	TRBJ2-7	-	-	CASSGQHYEQYF	TGCGCCAGCAGCGGACAGCACTACGAGCAGTACTTC
TRBV4-2	TRBJ2-1	TRBD2	-	CASSPQSSGSYNEQFF	TGTGCCAGCAGCCCCCAAAGCAGCGGGAGTTACAATGAGCAGTTCTTC
TRBV5-5	TRBJ2-7	TRBD1	once	CASSRDSFSYEQYF	TGTGCCAGCAGCCGGGACAGCTTCTCCTACGAGCAGTACTTC
TRBV9	TRBJ2-1	TRBD2	once	CASSVTSVVPRTSGRGSYNEQFF	TGTGCCAGCAGCGTAACCTCAGTCGTCCCTCGGACTAGCGGGAGAGGGTCCTACAATGAGCAGTTCTTC
TRBV30	TRBJ1-5	-	-	CAWSFGGNQPQHF	TGTGCCTGGAGTTTCGGGGGCAATCAGCCCCAGCATTTT
TRBV6-5	TRBJ1-4	-	-	CASSYEGATNEKLFF	TGTGCCAGCAGTTACGAAGGGGCAACTAATGAAAAACTGTTTTTT
TRBV27	TRBJ1-1	TRBD1	-	CASLPRQGARTEAFF	TGTGCCAGCCTGCCCCGACAGGGGGCGCGCACTGAAGCTTTCTTT
TRBV9	TRBJ1-2	-	-	CASGGEGYYGYTF	TGTGCCAGCGGTGGGGAGGGGTACTATGGCTACACCTTC